This TCR beta chain stems from a study of monozygotic twins with inflammatory bowel disease. General study points: No repertoire similarity difference was seen between concordant and discordant twins; power was possibly limited. Especially with disease activity, IBD patients shared fewer clonotypes with others than healthy twins did.

Turning to this clonotype: Its antigen is not known.

The draw for each donor consisted of a single 2.5 ml blood sample. TCRdb re-called the 5' RACE reads and shows each CDR3 protein once, DNA omitted. This sample contains about 210,000 distinct CDR3 sequences. CDR1 and CDR2 from the germline V gene are SGHRS and YFSETQ. The CDR3 covers 15 residues. This receptor was identified in a human donor with ulcerative colitis or Crohn's disease, or a healthy co-twin of an affected twin (not recorded which). The chain has TRBV5-1 and TRBJ1-3; the TCRdb D gene call, TRBD1, has no DNA to confirm it. The sample comprised blood. CDR3 sequence reads: CASAEQGLSGNTIYF.